These 18 T cell receptor beta chains originate from one sample sequenced in a study of T cell clones after liver transplantation. Libraries were prepared by immunoSEQ multiplex PCR; TCRdb keeps only in-frame clonotypes and omits some of them. The table includes tens of thousands of clones, over 85% detected once. Sequenced material: CD4+ T cells from blood, taken before liver transplant. The receptors were gathered from a human donor who received a liver transplant.

The chain is built from TRBV2 and TRBJ2-1, with 8 positions matching TRBD1. CDR1 is SNHLY and CDR2 is FYNNEI in the germline V gene. The CDR3 loop spans 14 amino acids. Trimming at V came to 4 bases and at J to 6 bases, leaving 5 bases not matched to a gene. CDR3 protein: CASSGQGRSNEQFF. CDR3 bases: TGTGCCAGCAGTGGACAGGGGAGATCCAATGAGCAGTTCTTC.

The CDR3 is CASSPLPSDLTYNEQFF. For the CDR3, the DNA is TGTGCCAGCAGCCCACTCCCCAGCGATTTAACCTACAATGAGCAGTTCTTC. This chain links TRBV7-3 with TRBJ2-1; no firm D call. With 5 bases removed from V and 2 bases from J, the gap between germline ends came to 19 bases. This CDR3 is 17 amino acids long. Germline V gene data show CDR1 as SGHTA and CDR2 as FQGTGA.

The CDR3, as DNA: TGCGCCAGCAGTCAGCGGGAGTCAACCCAGCAGTACTTC. Its protein is CASSQRESTQQYF. The chain carries TRBV5-1 and TRBJ2-7; TRBD2 agrees at 8 bases. The V gene end was trimmed by 5 bases and the J gene end by 8 bases; junction bases not matched to a gene: 9. The CDR3 contains 13 residues. Germline CDR1 and CDR2: SGHRS and YFSETQ.

V is TRBV14 and J is TRBJ2-1; 12 bases agree with TRBD2. The germline CDR1 and CDR2 sequences are SGHDN and FVKESK. The CDR3 contains 16 residues. J gave up 6 bases and V 4 bases, and 7 bases lay outside the gene matches. CDR3 residues: CASSRLAGDLGNEQFF. The CDR3 nucleotides read TGTGCCAGCAGCCGACTAGCGGGAGACTTGGGCAATGAGCAGTTCTTC.

This chain joins TRBV27 and TRBJ2-2, with D possibly being TRBD1 (5 bases). The germline CDR1 and CDR2 sequences are MNHEY and SMNVEV (reference sequence). The CDR3 covers 14 residues. V lost 5 bases and J 2 bases, leaving 9 bases between the germline ends. CDR3 sequence (DNA): TGTGCCAGCAGTACAGGTGTCAACACCGGGGAGCTGTTTTTT. Encoded protein: CASSTGVNTGELFF.

This rearrangement joins TRBV7-2 to TRBJ2-1; TRBD1 matches 7 bases. V shed 5 bases and J 3 bases; nucleotides not matched to a gene: 7. Germline loops: CDR1 SGHTA, CDR2 FQGNSA. The CDR3 runs 15 residues. CDR3 residues: CASSPGDSRYNEQFF. Written as DNA, the CDR3 is TGTGCCAGCAGCCCCGGGGACAGCCGCTACAATGAGCAGTTCTTC.

The chain uses TRBV2 and TRBJ2-7; D call uncertain. The CDR3 spans 13 residues. The germline V and J ends were trimmed by 5 bases and 3 bases, with 11 bases remaining between them. The germline gives CDR1 SNHLY, CDR2 FYNNEI. The CDR3 DNA reads TGTGCCAGCAGTAACGCAGGAATCTACGAGCAGTACTTC. Encoded protein: CASSNAGIYEQYF.

CDR3 DNA: TGCGCCAGCAGCTCCCAAGGGGGTTTGGGTCAAGAGACCCAGTACTTC. This encodes CASSSQGGLGQETQYF. J is TRBJ2-5 and V is TRBV5-1, with D perhaps matching TRBD1 (6 bases). With 3 bases removed from V and 2 bases from J, the gap between germline ends came to 17 bases. CDR1 and CDR2 from the germline V gene are SGHRS and YFSETQ. The CDR3 loop spans 16 amino acids.

The V gene is TRBV5-1, the J gene TRBJ2-7, with TRBD2 identical over 10 bases. Germline lookup yields CDR1 SGHRS and CDR2 YFSETQ. CDR3 length equals 16 residues. With V trimmed by 2 bases and J by 2 bases, 7 bases remained unmatched. Written as DNA, the CDR3 is TGCGCCAGCAGCTTTCTAGCGGGAGCCGGTACCTACGAGCAGTACTTC. Translation: CASSFLAGAGTYEQYF. The entire variable domain, with the rest obtained from reference TRBV5-1 and TRBJ2-7, is as follows: KAGVTQTPRYLIKTRGQQVTLSCSPISGHRSVSWYQQTPGQGLQFLFEYFSETQRNKGNFPGRFSGRQFSNSRSEMNVSTLELGDSALYLCASSFLAGAGTYEQYFGPGTRLTVT.

This chain links TRBV19 with TRBJ1-2, with 11 bases fitting TRBD1. This CDR3 has 14 residues. Trimming cost V 3 bases and J 3 bases; bases outside gene matches: 0. Germline CDR1 and CDR2: LNHDA and SQIVND (reference sequence). This CDR3 is CASSMGQGDYGYTF. The CDR3 DNA reads as TGTGCCAGTAGTATGGGACAGGGGGACTATGGCTACACCTTC.

This clone came up a few times. The gene calls are TRBV6-1 and TRBJ1-2, with no clear D. Trimming removed 0 bases at V and 7 bases at J, with 18 bases between. Germline loops: CDR1 MNHNS, CDR2 SASEGT. The CDR3 runs 16 residues. The CDR3 here is CASSEATLLGRRGYTF. In nucleotides, the CDR3 is TGTGCCAGCAGTGAAGCCACCCTCTTGGGCAGGCGTGGCTACACCTTC.

The V gene is TRBV5-1, the J gene TRBJ2-1; 9 nucleotides align to TRBD2. CDR3 length equals 14 residues. Germline loops: CDR1 SGHRS, CDR2 YFSETQ. V was pared by 4 bases and J by 9 bases, with 8 bases of the junction left unmatched. DNA of the CDR3: TGCGCCAGCAGCCCCGTGGTAGCGGGAGCTGAGCAGTTCTTC. It codes for CASSPVVAGAEQFF. Full variable domain (rest looked up from reference TRBV5-1 and TRBJ2-1): KAGVTQTPRYLIKTRGQQVTLSCSPISGHRSVSWYQQTPGQGLQFLFEYFSETQRNKGNFPGRFSGRQFSNSRSEMNVSTLELGDSALYLCASSPVVAGAEQFFGPGTRLTVL.

V is TRBV5-1 and J is TRBJ2-1, with D hard to call. CDR3 size: 15 residues. V was cut by 2 bases and J by 0 bases, with 9 bases left in between. Germline lookup yields CDR1 SGHRS and CDR2 YFSETQ. The CDR3 protein is CASSLDGGSYNEQFF. In nucleotides, the CDR3 is TGCGCCAGCAGCTTAGACGGCGGCTCCTACAATGAGCAGTTCTTC.

The rearrangement links TRBV5-5 to TRBJ2-1; D is uncertain. The CDR3 extends over 13 amino acids. The V and J ends lost 5 bases and 4 bases respectively, with 10 bases between them. The V gene's germline CDR1 is SGHKS and CDR2 YYEKEE (reference sequence). The CDR3, as DNA: TGTGCCAGCAGTATGACGGATTACAATGAGCAGTTCTTC. This sequence encodes CASSMTDYNEQFF.

In its sample, this clone was seen once. CDR3 nucleotide sequence: TGTGCCAGCAGCCTAACGCGGAATGGAGTCTACGAGCAGTACTTC. As protein: CASSLTRNGVYEQYF. The V and J genes are TRBV11-3 and TRBJ2-7; unclear D gene. Germline assignment: CDR1 SGHNT and CDR2 YENEEA. The CDR3 runs 15 residues. The V end lost 5 bases, the J end lost 3 bases, and 17 bases lay between the germline ends.

This clone was seen a few times. This chain connects TRBV5-6 to TRBJ2-1, with 8 bases aligning to TRBD1. V gave up 5 bases and J gave up 3 bases; unmatched junction bases: 7. Germline assignment: CDR1 SGHDT and CDR2 YYEEEE. The CDR3 has 15 amino acids. The CDR3 coding sequence is TGTGCCAGCAGATATGACAGGGGTTTCTACAATGAGCAGTTCTTC. Translation gives CASRYDRGFYNEQFF.

The chain has TRBV28 and TRBJ2-7; D gene unclear. Germline CDR1 and CDR2: MDHEN and SYDVKM. Trimming stripped 6 bases from V and 6 bases from J, with 15 bases between. The CDR3 has 13 amino acids. The CDR3, as DNA: TGTGCCAGCAGATTGATAGGCTACGGCGAGCAGTACTTC. Protein: CASRLIGYGEQYF.

The J gene is TRBJ2-2, the V gene TRBV19; 7 bases match TRBD2. V shed 10 bases, J shed 0 bases, and the junction held 5 bases outside the gene matches. Germline lookup yields CDR1 LNHDA and CDR2 SQIVND (reference sequence). The CDR3 sequence is 14 residues long. In DNA form, the CDR3 reads TGTGCCACCTCGAGCGGGGCGAACACCGGGGAGCTGTTTTTT. It codes for CATSSGANTGELFF.